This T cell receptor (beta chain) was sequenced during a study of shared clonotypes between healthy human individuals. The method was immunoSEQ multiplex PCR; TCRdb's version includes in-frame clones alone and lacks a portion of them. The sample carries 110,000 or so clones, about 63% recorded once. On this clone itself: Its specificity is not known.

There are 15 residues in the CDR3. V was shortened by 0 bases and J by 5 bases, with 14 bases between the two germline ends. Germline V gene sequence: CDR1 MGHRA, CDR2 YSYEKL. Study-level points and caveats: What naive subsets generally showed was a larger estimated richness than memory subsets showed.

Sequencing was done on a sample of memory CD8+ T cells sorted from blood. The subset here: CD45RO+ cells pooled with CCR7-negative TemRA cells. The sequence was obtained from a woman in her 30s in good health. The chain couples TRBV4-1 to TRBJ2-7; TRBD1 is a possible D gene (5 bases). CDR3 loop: CASSQDLHRSDEQYF. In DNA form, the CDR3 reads TGCGCCAGCAGCCAAGATCTACACAGGAGCGACGAGCAGTACTTC.